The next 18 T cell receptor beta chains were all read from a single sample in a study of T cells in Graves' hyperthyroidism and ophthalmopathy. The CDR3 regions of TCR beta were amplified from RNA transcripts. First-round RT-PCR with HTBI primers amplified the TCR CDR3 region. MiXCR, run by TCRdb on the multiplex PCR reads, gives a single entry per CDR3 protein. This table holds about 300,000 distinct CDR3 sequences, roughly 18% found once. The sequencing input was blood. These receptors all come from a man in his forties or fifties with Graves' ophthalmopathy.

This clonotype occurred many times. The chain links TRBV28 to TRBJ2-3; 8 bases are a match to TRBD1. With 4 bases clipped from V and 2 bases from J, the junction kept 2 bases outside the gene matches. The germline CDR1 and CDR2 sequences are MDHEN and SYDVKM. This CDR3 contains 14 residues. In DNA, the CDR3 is TGTGCCAGCAGTTGGACAGGGACCACAGATACGCAGTATTTT. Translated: CASSWTGTTDTQYF.

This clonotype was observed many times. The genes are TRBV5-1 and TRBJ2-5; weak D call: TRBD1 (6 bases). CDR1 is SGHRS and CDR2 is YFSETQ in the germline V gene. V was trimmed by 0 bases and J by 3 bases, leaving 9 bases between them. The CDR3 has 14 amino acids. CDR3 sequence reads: CASSLARGKETQYF. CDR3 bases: TGCGCCAGCAGCTTGGCCAGGGGAAAAGAGACCCAGTACTTC.

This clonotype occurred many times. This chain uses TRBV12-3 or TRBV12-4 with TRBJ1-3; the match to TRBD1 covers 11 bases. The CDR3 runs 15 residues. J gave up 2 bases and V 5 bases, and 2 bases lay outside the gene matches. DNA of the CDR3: TGTGCCAGCAGTCCGGGACAGGGGGCTGGAAACACCATATATTTT. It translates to CASSPGQGAGNTIYF.

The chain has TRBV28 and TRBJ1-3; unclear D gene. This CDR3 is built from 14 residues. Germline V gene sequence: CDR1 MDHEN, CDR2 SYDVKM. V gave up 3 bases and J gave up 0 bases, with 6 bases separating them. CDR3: CASSFGVSGNTIYF. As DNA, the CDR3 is TGTGCCAGCAGTTTCGGGGTCTCTGGAAACACCATATATTTT.

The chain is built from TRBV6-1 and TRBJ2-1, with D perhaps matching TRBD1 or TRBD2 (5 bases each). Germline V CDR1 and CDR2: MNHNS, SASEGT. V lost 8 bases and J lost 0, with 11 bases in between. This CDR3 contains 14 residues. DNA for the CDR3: TGTGCCAGCCAGGGCACTAGCTCCTACAATGAGCAGTTCTTC. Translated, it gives CASQGTSSYNEQFF.

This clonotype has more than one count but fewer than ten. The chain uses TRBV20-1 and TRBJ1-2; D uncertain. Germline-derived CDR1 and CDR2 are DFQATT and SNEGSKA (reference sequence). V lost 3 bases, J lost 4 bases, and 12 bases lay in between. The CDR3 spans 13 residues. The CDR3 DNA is TGCAGTGCTAGGAAGGGATTGAGCTATGGCTACACCTTC. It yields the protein CSARKGLSYGYTF.

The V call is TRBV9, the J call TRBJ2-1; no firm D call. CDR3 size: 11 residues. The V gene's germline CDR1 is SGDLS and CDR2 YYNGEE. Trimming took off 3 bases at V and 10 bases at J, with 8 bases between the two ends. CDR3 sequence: CASSAETEQFF. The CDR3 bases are TGTGCCAGCAGCGCTGAGACAGAGCAGTTCTTC.

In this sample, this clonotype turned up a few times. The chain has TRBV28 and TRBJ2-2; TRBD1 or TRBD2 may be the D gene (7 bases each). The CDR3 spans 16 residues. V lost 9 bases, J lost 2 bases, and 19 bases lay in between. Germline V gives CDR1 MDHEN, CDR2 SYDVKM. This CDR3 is CASAGDSVPNTGELFF. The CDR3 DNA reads TGTGCCAGTGCGGGGGACAGCGTACCTAACACCGGGGAGCTGTTTTTT.

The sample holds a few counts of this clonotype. The CDR3 bases are TGCGCCAGCAGCCAGGAAGGACCCGAAGAGACCCAGTACTTC. Residues: CASSQEGPEETQYF. The rearrangement joins TRBV4-1 to TRBJ2-5; D remains unclear. There are 14 residues in the CDR3. Trimming removed 3 bases from V and 3 bases from J, with 11 bases in between. The V gene's germline CDR1 is MGHRA and CDR2 YSYEKL.

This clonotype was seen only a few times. The CDR3 sequence: CASRGGNGKYEQYF. The DNA of the CDR3 is TGTGCCAGCAGAGGGGGAAATGGGAAGTACGAGCAGTACTTC. The V and J genes are TRBV3-1 and TRBJ2-7, with D possibly being TRBD1 (6 bases). The CDR3 covers 14 residues. Trimming removed 6 bases from V and 4 bases from J, with 16 bases in between. Germline V gene data show CDR1 as LGHDT and CDR2 as YNNKEL (reference sequence).

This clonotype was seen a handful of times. The CDR3 loop is CASSEKGNEQFF. The CDR3 DNA reads as TGTGCCAGCAGCGAAAAAGGGAATGAGCAGTTCTTC. V usage is TRBV9 and J usage is TRBJ2-1; D is ambiguous. CDR3 length: 12 amino acids. V lost 3 bases to trimming and J lost 7 bases, with 8 bases between them. Per germline, CDR1 SGDLS and CDR2 YYNGEE.

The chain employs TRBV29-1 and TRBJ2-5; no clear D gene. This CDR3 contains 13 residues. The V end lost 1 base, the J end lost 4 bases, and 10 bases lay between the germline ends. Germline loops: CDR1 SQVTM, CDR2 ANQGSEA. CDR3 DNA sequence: TGCAGCGTTGAAGTAACCCGAGGAGAGACCCAGTACTTC. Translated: CSVEVTRGETQYF. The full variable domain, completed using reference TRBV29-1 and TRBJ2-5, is SAVISQKPSRDICQRGTSLTIQCQVDSQVTMMFWYRQQPGQSLTLIATANQGSEATYESGFVIDKFPISRPNLTFSTLTVSNMSPEDSSIYLCSVEVTRGETQYFGPGTRLLVL.

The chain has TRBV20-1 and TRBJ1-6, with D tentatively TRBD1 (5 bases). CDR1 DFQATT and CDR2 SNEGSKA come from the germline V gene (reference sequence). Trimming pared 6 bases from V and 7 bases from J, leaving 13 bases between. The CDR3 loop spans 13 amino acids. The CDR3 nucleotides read TGCAGTGCGAGCACAGGCGGAAATTCACCCCTCCACTTT. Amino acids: CSASTGGNSPLHF.

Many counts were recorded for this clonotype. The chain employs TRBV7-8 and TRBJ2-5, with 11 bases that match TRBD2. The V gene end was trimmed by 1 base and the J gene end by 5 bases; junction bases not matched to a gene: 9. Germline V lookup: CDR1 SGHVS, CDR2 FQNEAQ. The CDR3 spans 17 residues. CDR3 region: CASSLGGSGRAMETQYF. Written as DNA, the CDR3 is TGTGCCAGCAGCTTAGGGGGTAGCGGGAGGGCCATGGAGACCCAGTACTTC. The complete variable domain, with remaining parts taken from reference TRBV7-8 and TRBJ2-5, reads GAGVSQSPRYKVAKRGQDVALRCDPISGHVSLFWYQQALGQGPEFLTYFQNEAQLDKSGLPSDRFFAERPEGSVSTLKIQRTQQEDSAVYLCASSLGGSGRAMETQYFGPGTRLLVL.

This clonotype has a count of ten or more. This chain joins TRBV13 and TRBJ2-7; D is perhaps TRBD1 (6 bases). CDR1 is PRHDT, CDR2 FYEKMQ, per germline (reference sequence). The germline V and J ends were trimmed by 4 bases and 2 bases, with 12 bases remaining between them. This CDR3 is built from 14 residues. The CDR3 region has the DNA TGTGCCAGCAGCTCCCCAGGGGCGGCCTACGAGCAGTACTTC. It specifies CASSSPGAAYEQYF.

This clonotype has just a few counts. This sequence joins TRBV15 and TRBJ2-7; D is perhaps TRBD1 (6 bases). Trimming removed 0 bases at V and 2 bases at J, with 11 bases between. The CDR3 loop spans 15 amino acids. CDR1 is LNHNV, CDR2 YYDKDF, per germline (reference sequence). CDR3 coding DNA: TGTGCCACCAGCAGAGAGTCAGGGGTACCCTACGAGCAGTACTTC. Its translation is CATSRESGVPYEQYF.

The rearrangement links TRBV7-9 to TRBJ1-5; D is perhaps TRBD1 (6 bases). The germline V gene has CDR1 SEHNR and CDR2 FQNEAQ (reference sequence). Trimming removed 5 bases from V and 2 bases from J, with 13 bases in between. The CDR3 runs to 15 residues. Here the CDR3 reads CASSQTGGGNQPQHF. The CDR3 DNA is TGTGCCAGCAGCCAGACAGGAGGGGGCAATCAGCCCCAGCATTTT. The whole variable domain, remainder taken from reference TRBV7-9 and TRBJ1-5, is DTGVSQNPRHKITKRGQNVTFRCDPISEHNRLYWYRQTLGQGPEFLTYFQNEAQLEKSRLLSDRFSAERPKGSFSTLEIQRTEQGDSAMYLCASSQTGGGNQPQHFGDGTRLSIL.

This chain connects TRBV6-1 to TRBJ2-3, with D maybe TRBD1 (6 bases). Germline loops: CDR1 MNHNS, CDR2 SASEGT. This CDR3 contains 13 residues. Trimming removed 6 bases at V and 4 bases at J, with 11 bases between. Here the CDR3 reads CASRRQGSDTQYF. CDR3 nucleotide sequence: TGTGCCAGCAGACGCCAGGGGTCAGATACGCAGTATTTT.